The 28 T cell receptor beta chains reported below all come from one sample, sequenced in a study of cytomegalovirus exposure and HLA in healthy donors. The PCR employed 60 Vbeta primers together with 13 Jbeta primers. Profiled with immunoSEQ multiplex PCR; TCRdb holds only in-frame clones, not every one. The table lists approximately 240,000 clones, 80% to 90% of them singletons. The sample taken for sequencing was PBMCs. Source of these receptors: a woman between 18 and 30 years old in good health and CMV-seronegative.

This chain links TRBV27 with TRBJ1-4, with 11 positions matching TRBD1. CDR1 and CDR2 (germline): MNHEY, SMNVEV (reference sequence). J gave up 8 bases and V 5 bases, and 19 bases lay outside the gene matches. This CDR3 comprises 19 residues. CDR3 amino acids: CASSLLYDSGQGVGEKLFF. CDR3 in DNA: TGTGCCAGCAGTCTCTTATACGATTCGGGACAGGGGGTCGGCGAAAAACTGTTTTTT.

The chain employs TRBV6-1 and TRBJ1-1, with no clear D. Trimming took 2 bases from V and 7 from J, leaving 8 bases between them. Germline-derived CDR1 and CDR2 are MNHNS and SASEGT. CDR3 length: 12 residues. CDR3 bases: TGTGCCAGCAGTGAATTTGGCGGTGAAGCTTTCTTT. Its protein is CASSEFGGEAFF.

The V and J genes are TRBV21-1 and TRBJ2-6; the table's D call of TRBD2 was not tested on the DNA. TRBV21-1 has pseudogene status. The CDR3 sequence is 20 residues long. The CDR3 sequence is CASSKGAEAPHFAGANVLTF. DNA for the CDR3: TGTGCCAGCAGCAAAGGCGCGGAGGCACCCCATTTTGCTGGGGCCAACGTCCTGACTTTC.

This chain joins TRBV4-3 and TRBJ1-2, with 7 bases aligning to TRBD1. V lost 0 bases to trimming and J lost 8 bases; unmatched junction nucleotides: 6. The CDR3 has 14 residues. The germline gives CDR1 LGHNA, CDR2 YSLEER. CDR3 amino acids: CASSQEDRAGGYTF. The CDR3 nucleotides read TGCGCCAGCAGCCAAGAAGACAGGGCAGGCGGCTACACCTTC.

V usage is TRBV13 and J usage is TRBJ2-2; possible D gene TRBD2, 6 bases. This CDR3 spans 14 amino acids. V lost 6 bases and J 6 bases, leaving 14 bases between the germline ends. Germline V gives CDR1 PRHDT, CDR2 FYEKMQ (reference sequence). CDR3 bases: TGTGCCAGCAGGGGGGGAGGATCCCCCGGGGAGCTGTTTTTT. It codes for CASRGGGSPGELFF.

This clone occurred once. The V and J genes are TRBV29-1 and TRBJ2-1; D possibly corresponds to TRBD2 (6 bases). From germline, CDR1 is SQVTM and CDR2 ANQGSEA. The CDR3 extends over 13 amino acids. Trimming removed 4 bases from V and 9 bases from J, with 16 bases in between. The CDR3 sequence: CSVGLEAGGEQFF. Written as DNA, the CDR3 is TGCAGCGTTGGATTAGAAGCGGGCGGTGAGCAGTTCTTC.

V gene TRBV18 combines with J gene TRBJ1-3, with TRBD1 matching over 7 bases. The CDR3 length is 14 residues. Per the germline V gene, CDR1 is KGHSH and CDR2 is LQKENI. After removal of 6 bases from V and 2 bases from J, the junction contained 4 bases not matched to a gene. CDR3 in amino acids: CASSNQGAGNTIYF. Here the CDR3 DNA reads TGTGCCAGCTCCAACCAGGGGGCTGGAAACACCATATATTTT.

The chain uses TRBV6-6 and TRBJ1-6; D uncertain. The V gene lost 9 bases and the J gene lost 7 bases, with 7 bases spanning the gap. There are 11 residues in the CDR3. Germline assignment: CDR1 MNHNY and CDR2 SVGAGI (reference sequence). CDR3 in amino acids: CARPGNSPLHF. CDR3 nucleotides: TGTGCCAGGCCAGGCAATTCACCCCTCCACTTT.

CDR3 coding DNA: TGTGCCTGGAGGCTAGCGGGATTGGCAGATACGCAGTATTTT. Translating gives CAWRLAGLADTQYF. The chain combines TRBV30 with TRBJ2-3; 9 bases map to TRBD2. V shed 3 bases, J shed 4 bases, and the junction held 5 bases outside the gene matches. CDR1 and CDR2 from the germline V gene are GTSNPN and SVGIG (reference sequence). The CDR3 sequence is 14 residues long.

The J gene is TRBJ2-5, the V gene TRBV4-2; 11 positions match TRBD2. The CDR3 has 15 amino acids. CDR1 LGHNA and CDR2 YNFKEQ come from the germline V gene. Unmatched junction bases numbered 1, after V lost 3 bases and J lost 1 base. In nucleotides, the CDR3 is TGTGCCAGCAGCCACGGACTAGCGGGCCAAGAGACCCAGTACTTC. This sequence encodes CASSHGLAGQETQYF.

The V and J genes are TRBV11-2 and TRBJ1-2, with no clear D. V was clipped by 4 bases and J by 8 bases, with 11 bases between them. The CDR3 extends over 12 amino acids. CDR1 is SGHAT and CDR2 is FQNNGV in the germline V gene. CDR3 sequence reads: CASSSNDRGYTF. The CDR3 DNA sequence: TGTGCCAGCAGCTCGAACGATCGGGGCTACACCTTC.

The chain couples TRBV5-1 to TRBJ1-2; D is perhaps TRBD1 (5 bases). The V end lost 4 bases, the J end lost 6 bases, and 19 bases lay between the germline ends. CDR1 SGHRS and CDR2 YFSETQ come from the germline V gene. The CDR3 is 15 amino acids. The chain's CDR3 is CASSPGWGVGDGYTF. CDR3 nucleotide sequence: TGCGCCAGCAGCCCCGGTTGGGGGGTAGGGGATGGCTACACCTTC.

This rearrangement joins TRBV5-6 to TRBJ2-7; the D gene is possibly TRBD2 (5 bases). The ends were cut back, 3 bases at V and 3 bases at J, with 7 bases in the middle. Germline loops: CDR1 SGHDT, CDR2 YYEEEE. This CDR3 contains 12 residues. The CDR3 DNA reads TGTGCCAGCAGCTACGGGATCTACGAGCAGTACTTC. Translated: CASSYGIYEQYF.

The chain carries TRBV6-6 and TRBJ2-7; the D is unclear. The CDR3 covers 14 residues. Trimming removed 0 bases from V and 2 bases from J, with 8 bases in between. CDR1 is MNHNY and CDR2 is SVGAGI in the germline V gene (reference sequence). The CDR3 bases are TGTGCCAGCAGTTACTCTGGGCCGACCTACGAGCAGTACTTC. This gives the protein CASSYSGPTYEQYF.

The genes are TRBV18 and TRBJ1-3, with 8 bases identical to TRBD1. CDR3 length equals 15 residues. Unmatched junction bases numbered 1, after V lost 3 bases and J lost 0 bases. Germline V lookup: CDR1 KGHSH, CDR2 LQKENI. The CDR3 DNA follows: TGTGCCAGCTCACCGGACAGGGCCTCTGGAAACACCATATATTTT. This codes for CASSPDRASGNTIYF.

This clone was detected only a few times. CDR3 DNA sequence: TGTGCCAGCTCACCAACGCTAGCGGGCCCGCAAGAGACCCAGTACTTC. Residues: CASSPTLAGPQETQYF. The chain employs TRBV18 and TRBJ2-5; 8 bases map to TRBD2. The germline CDR1 and CDR2 sequences are KGHSH and LQKENI. V shed 2 bases, J shed 2 bases, and the junction held 7 bases outside the gene matches. The CDR3 is 16 residues long.

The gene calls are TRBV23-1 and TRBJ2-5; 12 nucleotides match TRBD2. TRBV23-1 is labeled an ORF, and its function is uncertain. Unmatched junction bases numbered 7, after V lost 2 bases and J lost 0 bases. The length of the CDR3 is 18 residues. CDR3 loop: CASSQMLAGGIYQETQYF. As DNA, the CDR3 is TGCGCCAGCAGTCAAATGCTAGCGGGGGGGATATACCAAGAGACCCAGTACTTC.

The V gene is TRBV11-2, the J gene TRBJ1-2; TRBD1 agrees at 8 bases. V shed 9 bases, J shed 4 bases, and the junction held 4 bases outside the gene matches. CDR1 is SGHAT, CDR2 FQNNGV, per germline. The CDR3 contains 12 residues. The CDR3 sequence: CASGGQVYGYTF. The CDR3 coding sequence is TGTGCCAGTGGGGGACAGGTCTATGGCTACACCTTC.

The CDR3 region has the DNA TGTGCCAGCAGCTTAAGCCAGGGCTATGGCTACACCTTC. Encoded protein: CASSLSQGYGYTF. The V and J genes are TRBV27 and TRBJ1-2; D is perhaps TRBD1 (5 bases). The V gene's germline CDR1 is MNHEY and CDR2 SMNVEV (reference sequence). Trimming took off 6 bases at V and 4 bases at J, with 12 bases between the two ends. The CDR3 loop spans 13 amino acids.

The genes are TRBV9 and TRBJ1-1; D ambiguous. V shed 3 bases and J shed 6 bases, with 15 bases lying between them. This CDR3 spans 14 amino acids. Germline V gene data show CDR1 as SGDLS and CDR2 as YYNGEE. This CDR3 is CASSARADGPEAFF. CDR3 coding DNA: TGTGCCAGCAGCGCGAGGGCGGACGGTCCTGAAGCTTTCTTT.

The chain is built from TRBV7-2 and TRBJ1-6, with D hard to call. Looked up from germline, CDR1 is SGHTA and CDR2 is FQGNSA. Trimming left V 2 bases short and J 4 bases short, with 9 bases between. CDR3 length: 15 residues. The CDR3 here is CASSLSTGYNSPLHF. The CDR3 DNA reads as TGTGCCAGCAGCTTATCCACGGGGTATAATTCACCCCTCCACTTT.

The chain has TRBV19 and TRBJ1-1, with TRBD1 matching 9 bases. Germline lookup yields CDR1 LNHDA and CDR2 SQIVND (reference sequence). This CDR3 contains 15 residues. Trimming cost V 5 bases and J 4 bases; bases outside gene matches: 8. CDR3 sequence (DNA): TGTGCCAGTAGTGCCGGGACAGGGAGGGGCACTGAAGCTTTCTTT. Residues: CASSAGTGRGTEAFF.

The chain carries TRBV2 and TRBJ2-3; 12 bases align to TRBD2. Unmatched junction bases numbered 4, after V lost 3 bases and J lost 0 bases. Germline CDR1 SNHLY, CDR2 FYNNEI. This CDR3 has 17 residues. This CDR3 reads CASSDTLAGGSTDTQYF. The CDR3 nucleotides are TGTGCCAGCAGTGATACCCTAGCGGGAGGGAGCACAGATACGCAGTATTTT.

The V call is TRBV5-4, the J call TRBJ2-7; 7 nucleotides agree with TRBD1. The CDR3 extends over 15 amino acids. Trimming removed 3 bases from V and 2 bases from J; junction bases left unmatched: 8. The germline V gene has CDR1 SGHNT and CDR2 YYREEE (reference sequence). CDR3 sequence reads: CASSYDRDRAYEQYF. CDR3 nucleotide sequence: TGTGCCAGCAGCTATGATAGGGACAGAGCCTACGAGCAGTACTTC.

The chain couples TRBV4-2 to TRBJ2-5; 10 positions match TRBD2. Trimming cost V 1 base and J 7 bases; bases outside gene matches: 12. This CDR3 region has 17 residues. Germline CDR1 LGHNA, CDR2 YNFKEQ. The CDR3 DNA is TGTGCCAGCAGCCAAGCCTGGGCTAGCGGGGGCCCAGTGACCCAGTACTTC. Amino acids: CASSQAWASGGPVTQYF.

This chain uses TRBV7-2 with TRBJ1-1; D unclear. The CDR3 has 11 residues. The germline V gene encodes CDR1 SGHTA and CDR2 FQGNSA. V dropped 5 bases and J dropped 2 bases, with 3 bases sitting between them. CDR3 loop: CASSLNTEAFF. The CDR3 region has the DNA TGTGCCAGCAGCCTAAACACTGAAGCTTTCTTT.

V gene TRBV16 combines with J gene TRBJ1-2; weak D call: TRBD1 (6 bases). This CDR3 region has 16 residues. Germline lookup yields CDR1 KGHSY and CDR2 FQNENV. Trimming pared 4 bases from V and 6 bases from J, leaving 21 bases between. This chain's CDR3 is CASSPGTDSDGHGYTF. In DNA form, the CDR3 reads TGTGCCAGCAGCCCAGGAACGGACAGCGACGGGCATGGCTACACCTTC.

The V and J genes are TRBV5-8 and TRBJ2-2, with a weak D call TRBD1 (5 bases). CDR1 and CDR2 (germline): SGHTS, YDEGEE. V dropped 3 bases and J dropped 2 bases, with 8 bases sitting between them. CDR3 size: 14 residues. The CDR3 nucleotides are TGTGCCAGCAGCTGGCAGGGAAACACCGGGGAGCTGTTTTTT. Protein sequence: CASSWQGNTGELFF.